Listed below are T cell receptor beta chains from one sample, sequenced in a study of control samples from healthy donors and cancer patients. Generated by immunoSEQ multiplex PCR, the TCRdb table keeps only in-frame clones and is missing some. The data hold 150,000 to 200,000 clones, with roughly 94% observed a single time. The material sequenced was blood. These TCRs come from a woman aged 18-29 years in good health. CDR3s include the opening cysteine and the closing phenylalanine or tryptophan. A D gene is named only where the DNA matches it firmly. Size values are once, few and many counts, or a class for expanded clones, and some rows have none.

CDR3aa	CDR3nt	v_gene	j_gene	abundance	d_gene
CASSDRTASGNTIYF	TGTGCCAGCAGTGATCGGACAGCCTCTGGAAACACCATATATTTT	TRBV6-2/TRBV6-3	TRBJ1-3	NA	NA
CATSRDWGGQPQHF	TGTGCCACCAGCAGAGATTGGGGGGGCCAGCCCCAGCATTTT	TRBV15	TRBJ1-5	once	NA
CSVVPGPFYEQYF	TGCAGCGTTGTCCCCGGTCCCTTCTACGAGCAGTACTTC	TRBV29-1	TRBJ2-7	NA	NA
CSAPTGGDSYGYTF	TGCAGCGCCCCGACAGGGGGCGACAGCTATGGCTACACCTTC	TRBV29-1	TRBJ1-2	NA	TRBD1
CASGVGRANYGYTF	TGTGCCAGCGGTGTGGGGAGAGCTAACTATGGCTACACCTTC	TRBV9	TRBJ1-2	once	NA
CASSPRTGTDYNSPLHF	TGTGCCAGCTCACCAAGAACGGGGACAGACTATAATTCACCCCTCCACTTT	TRBV18	TRBJ1-6	NA	TRBD1
CASSTRQLPNTEAFF	TGTGCCAGCAGCACGCGACAGCTGCCGAACACTGAAGCTTTCTTT	TRBV7-8	TRBJ1-1	once	NA
CASSGPGGTNEQFF	TGTGCCTCCTCGGGACCCGGGGGAACAAATGAGCAGTTCTTC	TRBV19	TRBJ2-1	NA	NA
CASSEALGLLNDEKLFF	TGTGCCAGCAGTGAAGCGCTGGGCCTTTTAAATGATGAAAAACTGTTTTTT	TRBV6-1	TRBJ1-4	NA	NA
CASSPSGYGYTF	TGTGCCAGCTCACCATCGGGATATGGCTACACCTTC	TRBV18	TRBJ1-2	NA	NA
CASSGTEAFF	TGTGCCAGTAGTGGTACTGAAGCTTTCTTT	TRBV19	TRBJ1-1	NA	NA
CASSRTRANQPQHF	TGTGCCAGCAGCCGGACAAGAGCCAATCAGCCCCAGCATTTT	TRBV7-2	TRBJ1-5	NA	NA
CASSSPTINTGELFF	TGTGCCAGCAGCTCCCCGACTATTAACACCGGGGAGCTGTTTTTT	TRBV7-2	TRBJ2-2	NA	NA
CASSYLSGGLNEQFF	TGTGCCAGCAGTTACCTTAGCGGGGGACTCAATGAGCAGTTCTTC	TRBV6-5	TRBJ2-1	NA	TRBD2
CASSPRVYTEAFF	TGCGCCAGCAGCCCCAGGGTATACACTGAAGCTTTCTTT	TRBV5-1	TRBJ1-1	NA	NA
CASSSPPGTGNYGYTF	TGTGCCAGCAGTTCTCCCCCCGGGACAGGGAACTATGGCTACACCTTC	TRBV2	TRBJ1-2	once	TRBD1
CASSLGGVGIGAFF	TGTGCCAGCAGCTTAGGGGGGGTCGGGATCGGAGCTTTCTTT	TRBV7-2	TRBJ1-1	NA	NA
CASSLAGTERMVTQYF	TGTGCCAGCAGCTTAGCGGGGACAGAAAGAATGGTGACCCAGTACTTC	TRBV7-2	TRBJ2-5	NA	TRBD1
CASSVPRDNALYGYTF	TGTGCCAGCAGCGTACCCCGGGACAACGCTCTATATGGCTACACCTTC	TRBV5-6	TRBJ1-2	NA	NA
CASSYSYMSRWTF	TGTGCCAGCAGTTACTCGTATATGTCTCGGTGGACTTTC	TRBV6-2/TRBV6-3	TRBJ2-6	NA	NA
CASSLAGYDHEQYF	TGTGCCAGCAGCTTAGCGGGGTATGACCACGAGCAGTACTTC	TRBV7-2	TRBJ2-7	NA	NA
CASRAAGGYTF	TGTGCCAGCAGGGCAGCGGGAGGCTACACCTTC	TRBV6-6	TRBJ1-2	NA	NA
CASSQGSEVAEAFF	TGTGCCAGCAGCCAAGGATCCGAGGTGGCTGAAGCTTTCTTT	TRBV3-1/TRBV3-2	TRBJ1-1	NA	NA
CASSIRTSGGSGELFF	TGTGCCAGCAGCATCCGGACTAGCGGGGGGTCCGGGGAGCTGTTTTTT	TRBV7-3	TRBJ2-2	NA	TRBD2
CASSLMSPREQYF	TGTGCCAGCAGCTTAATGAGTCCGCGAGAGCAGTACTTC	TRBV13	TRBJ2-7	once	NA
CASMMGSGANVLTF	TGTGCCAGCATGATGGGCTCTGGGGCCAACGTCCTGACTTTC	TRBV13	TRBJ2-6	once	NA
CASSLTGGIRSGANVLTF	TGTGCCAGCAGCTTAACAGGGGGAATACGCTCTGGGGCCAACGTCCTGACTTTC	TRBV7-9	TRBJ2-6	NA	TRBD1
CASSLGGGYEQYF	TGTGCCAGCAGCTTGGGGGGGGGCTACGAGCAGTACTTC	TRBV11-3	TRBJ2-7	once	TRBD2
CASSEIYGYTF	TGTGCCAGCAGTGAAATCTATGGCTACACCTTC	TRBV2	TRBJ1-2	NA	NA
CATSDFWTTHFNSPLHF	TGTGCCACCAGTGATTTTTGGACAACTCATTTTAATTCACCCCTCCACTTT	TRBV24-1	TRBJ1-6	once	NA